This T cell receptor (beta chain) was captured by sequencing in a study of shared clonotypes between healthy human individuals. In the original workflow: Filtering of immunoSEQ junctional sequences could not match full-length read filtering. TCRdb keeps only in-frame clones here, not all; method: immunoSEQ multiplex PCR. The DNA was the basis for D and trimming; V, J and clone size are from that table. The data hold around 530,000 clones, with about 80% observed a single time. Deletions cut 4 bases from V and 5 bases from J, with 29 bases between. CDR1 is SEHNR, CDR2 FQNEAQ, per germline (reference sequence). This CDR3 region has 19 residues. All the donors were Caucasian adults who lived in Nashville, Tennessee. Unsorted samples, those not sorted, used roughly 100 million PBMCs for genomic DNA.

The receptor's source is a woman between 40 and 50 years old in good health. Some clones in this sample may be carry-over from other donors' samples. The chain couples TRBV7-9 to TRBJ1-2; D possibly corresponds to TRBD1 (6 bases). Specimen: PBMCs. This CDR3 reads CASSYRRGSLTETKYGYTF. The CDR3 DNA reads TGTGCCAGCAGCTACCGCAGGGGAAGCTTAACCGAAACCAAATATGGCTACACCTTC.